Listed below are T cell receptor beta chains from one sample, sequenced in a study of identical twins. TCRdb itself ran the 5' RACE reads through MiXCR, one entry per CDR3 protein. The sample contains around 1.7 million distinct CDR3 sequences, less than 35% of which appear only once. The sample consisted of cord blood. The receptors here all came from a newborn girl in good health. Both conserved end residues are part of each CDR3. The order of the fields is CDR3 protein, CDR3 DNA, J gene, V gene, D gene, clone size. D genes are given only for firm matches. Part of the rows lack a size; the others show once, few, many or a class for expanded clones.

cdr3_aa: CASSEALGVGDTQYF; cdr3_nt: TGTGCCAGCAGTGAAGCCCTCGGAGTGGGAGATACGCAGTATTTT; j_call: TRBJ2-3; v_call: TRBV6-1; d_call: NA; clone_size: NA
cdr3_aa: CASSLRTREETQYF; cdr3_nt: TGTGCCAGCAGCCTTCGGACACGGGAAGAGACCCAGTACTTC; j_call: TRBJ2-5; v_call: TRBV5-6; d_call: NA; clone_size: few
cdr3_aa: CASSQGHSEQYF; cdr3_nt: TGCGCCAGCAGCCAAGGGCATTCCGAGCAGTACTTC; j_call: TRBJ2-7; v_call: TRBV4-1; d_call: NA; clone_size: few
cdr3_aa: CASSLRAGGNYEQYF; cdr3_nt: TGTGCCAGCAGCTTACGGGCAGGGGGTAACTACGAGCAGTACTTC; j_call: TRBJ2-7; v_call: TRBV7-8; d_call: TRBD1; clone_size: many
cdr3_aa: CASSQDGLAAGWDTQYF; cdr3_nt: TGCGCCAGCAGCCAAGATGGACTAGCGGCAGGATGGGATACGCAGTATTTT; j_call: TRBJ2-3; v_call: TRBV4-1; d_call: TRBD2; clone_size: NA
cdr3_aa: CASRRIQGGTEAFF; cdr3_nt: TGTGCCAGCAGACGCATACAGGGAGGGACTGAAGCTTTCTTT; j_call: TRBJ1-1; v_call: TRBV7-9; d_call: NA; clone_size: NA
cdr3_aa: CASSSRPGASTDTQYF; cdr3_nt: TGTGCCAGCAGCTCCCGTCCGGGGGCTAGCACAGATACGCAGTATTTT; j_call: TRBJ2-3; v_call: TRBV14; d_call: NA; clone_size: NA
cdr3_aa: CASSSQLFVWSSLTPYNEQFF; cdr3_nt: TGTGCCAGCAGTTCCCAGCTCTTTGTTTGGAGTAGCCTAACCCCCTACAATGAGCAGTTCTTC; j_call: TRBJ2-1; v_call: TRBV28; d_call: NA; clone_size: NA
cdr3_aa: CASLAGLNEQYF; cdr3_nt: TGTGCCAGCCTAGCGGGGTTAAATGAGCAGTACTTC; j_call: TRBJ2-7; v_call: TRBV2; d_call: TRBD2; clone_size: NA
cdr3_aa: CASSKWGILTGGSGANVLTF; cdr3_nt: TGTGCCAGCAGCAAGTGGGGTATATTGACAGGGGGGTCTGGGGCCAACGTCCTGACTTTC; j_call: TRBJ2-6; v_call: TRBV28; d_call: TRBD1; clone_size: once
cdr3_aa: CASSLGSLPNNEQFF; cdr3_nt: TGTGCCAGCAGCTTAGGTTCGTTACCCAACAATGAGCAGTTCTTC; j_call: TRBJ2-1; v_call: TRBV11-2; d_call: NA; clone_size: few
cdr3_aa: CASSGGRQTQYF; cdr3_nt: TGTGCCAGCAGTGGGGGGAGGCAGACCCAGTACTTC; j_call: TRBJ2-5; v_call: TRBV2; d_call: NA; clone_size: NA
cdr3_aa: CATSEQGKEQYF; cdr3_nt: TGTGCCACCAGTGAACAGGGTAAGGAGCAGTACTTC; j_call: TRBJ2-7; v_call: TRBV24-1; d_call: NA; clone_size: few
cdr3_aa: CSALRDTYEQYF; cdr3_nt: TGCAGTGCACTACGGGACACCTACGAGCAGTACTTC; j_call: TRBJ2-7; v_call: TRBV20-1; d_call: NA; clone_size: many
cdr3_aa: CSARDFWASGGHNEQFF; cdr3_nt: TGCAGTGCTAGAGATTTTTGGGCTAGCGGGGGGCACAATGAGCAGTTCTTC; j_call: TRBJ2-1; v_call: TRBV20-1; d_call: TRBD2; clone_size: few
cdr3_aa: CASSQAGDTGELFF; cdr3_nt: TGTGCCAGCAGCCAAGCGGGAGACACCGGGGAGCTGTTTTTT; j_call: TRBJ2-2; v_call: TRBV3-1; d_call: NA; clone_size: few
cdr3_aa: CASSHDGQGYNSPLHF; cdr3_nt: TGCGCCAGCAGCCACGATGGGCAGGGGTATAATTCACCCCTCCACTTT; j_call: TRBJ1-6; v_call: TRBV5-1; d_call: NA; clone_size: NA
cdr3_aa: CSARHTQYF; cdr3_nt: TGCAGTGCGAGACATACGCAGTATTTT; j_call: TRBJ2-3; v_call: TRBV20-1; d_call: NA; clone_size: many
cdr3_aa: CASSFAQGTTGELFF; cdr3_nt: TGTGCCAGCAGTTTCGCACAGGGGACGACCGGGGAACTGTTTTTT; j_call: TRBJ2-2; v_call: TRBV12-3/TRBV12-4; d_call: TRBD1; clone_size: NA
cdr3_aa: CASSDRGVGPQHF; cdr3_nt: TGTGCCAGCAGTGATCGCGGAGTAGGGCCCCAGCATTTT; j_call: TRBJ1-5; v_call: TRBV6-1; d_call: NA; clone_size: NA